The rows below give T cell receptor beta chains drawn from one sample of a study of cytomegalovirus exposure and HLA in healthy donors. Assay: immunoSEQ multiplex PCR; the TCRdb copy retains only in-frame clones and omits some. The table shows roughly 100,000 clones, with about 64% occurring only once. Sequencing was carried out using PBMCs. All receptors come from a female donor in good health and CMV-seronegative. CDR3s include the opening cysteine and the closing phenylalanine or tryptophan.

V gene,CDR3 protein
TRBV18,CASSRGTINTGELFF
TRBV6-6,CASSSGLGSNQPQHF
TRBV4-1,CASSQVENQAGTQYF
TRBV28,CASSFGDNEAFF
TRBV7-2,CASSRAGGRETQYF
TRBV29-1,CSAQGARNQPQHF
TRBV4-1,CASSLLLEGTDTQYF
TRBV9,CASSTGTSGSYGQYF
TRBV7-9,CASSSRTGPGYTF
TRBV5-1,CASSLGWREANNEQFF
TRBV5-1,CASSRLAGDLTGELFF
TRBV18,CASSPPEPSWAEQYF
TRBV5-5,CASSRIGNQPQHF
TRBV28,CASSLGEDREYLNSPLHF
TRBV18,CASSQRQGATYEQYF
TRBV30,CAWRPGETQYF
TRBV5-1,CASSEGDVGNTIYF
TRBV18,CASSPGQAEAFF
TRBV29-1,CSVETGGSGRFTDTQYF
TRBV28,CASSSNRGRWDEQYF
TRBV28,CASRTSGTDTQYF
TRBV10-3,CAISELGVDRSYEQYF
TRBV15,CATSRERGGEKLFF
TRBV28,CASMWGVGGNQPQHF
TRBV5-4,CASSSPTEGHTEAFF
TRBV7-9,CASSSGATTYGYTF
TRBV6-6,CASSKVTGPNQPQHF
TRBV7-4,CASSLEAGGSHNEQFF
TRBV29-1,CSVGRLAGGISYNEQFF
TRBV19,CASNSVEQGRETQYF